Presented here are 24 T cell receptor beta chains from one specimen sequenced in a study of cytomegalovirus exposure and HLA in healthy donors. The table came from immunoSEQ multiplex PCR; TCRdb's copy has only in-frame clones and leaves some out. Found here are a few hundred thousand clones, roughly 91% of them singletons; the top ten hold 3% to 3.5%. Sequenced: PBMCs. These receptors were taken from a woman aged 25 to 39 in good health and CMV-seronegative.

This clone was detected once. The chain links TRBV13 to TRBJ2-1; the D is unclear. The V end lost 5 bases, the J end lost 2 bases, and 7 bases lay between the germline ends. Germline V gives CDR1 PRHDT, CDR2 FYEKMQ (reference sequence). The CDR3 is 13 amino acids. In DNA form, the CDR3 reads TGTGCCAGCAGCGCCTTAGCCTACAATGAGCAGTTCTTC. Translated: CASSALAYNEQFF.

This chain links TRBV19 with TRBJ2-3; 11 bases fit TRBD2. The germline V gene has CDR1 LNHDA and CDR2 SQIVND (reference sequence). Losses at the gene ends were 5 bases for V and 1 base for J; bases not matched to a gene: 5. This CDR3 region has 16 residues. The CDR3 nucleotides read TGTGCCAGTAGTGCGCTGACTAGCGGGGGCACAGATACGCAGTATTTT. It specifies CASSALTSGGTDTQYF.

The chain employs TRBV2 and TRBJ2-3; 15 positions agree with TRBD2. The CDR3 spans 19 residues. J was trimmed by 4 bases and V by 7 bases; bases with no gene match: 15. From germline, CDR1 is SNHLY and CDR2 FYNNEI. The chain's CDR3 is CASKFAGLAGGGGADTQYF. Here the CDR3 DNA reads TGTGCCAGCAAATTCGCGGGACTAGCGGGAGGAGGAGGGGCAGATACGCAGTATTTT.

J is TRBJ2-1 and V is TRBV29-1; 14 bases line up with TRBD2. Germline V gene sequence: CDR1 SQVTM, CDR2 ANQGSEA. Trimming at V came to 7 bases and at J to 7 bases, leaving 18 bases not matched to a gene. The CDR3 runs to 18 residues. This CDR3 is CSATRLAGGPRFGNEQFF. In nucleotides, the CDR3 is TGCAGCGCCACCAGACTAGCGGGAGGGCCTAGGTTTGGGAATGAGCAGTTCTTC.

The sample holds a few counts of this clone. The rearrangement uses TRBV9 and TRBJ2-1; a weak D match, TRBD2 (5 bases). CDR3 length: 16 amino acids. CDR1 is SGDLS, CDR2 YYNGEE, per germline. Between the trimmed V and J ends, which lost 3 bases and 6 bases, there was a span of 19 bases. This CDR3 reads CASSANTDSTGNEQFF. CDR3 in DNA: TGTGCCAGCAGCGCCAACACGGACTCGACTGGCAATGAGCAGTTCTTC.

This chain links TRBV4-2 with TRBJ1-1; TRBD1 is a possible D gene (6 bases). In germline, CDR1 is LGHNA, CDR2 YNFKEQ. The CDR3 runs to 16 residues. Trimming took 3 bases from V and 3 from J, leaving 17 bases between them. Here the CDR3 reads CASSQEKGVTHTEAFF. In nucleotides, the CDR3 is TGTGCCAGCAGCCAGGAGAAGGGGGTCACGCACACTGAAGCTTTCTTT.

The chain links TRBV18 to TRBJ2-2; TRBD1 might be the D (6 bases). CDR1 is KGHSH, CDR2 LQKENI, per germline. This CDR3 contains 15 residues. V was cut by 4 bases and J by 0 bases, with 9 bases left in between. CDR3 amino acids: CASSLDRTNTGELFF. CDR3 in DNA: TGTGCCAGCTCACTGGACAGAACGAACACCGGGGAGCTGTTTTTT.

The V call is TRBV6-5, the J call TRBJ1-3; tentative D call: TRBD1 (5 bases). Germline CDR1 MNHEY, CDR2 SVGAGI. The length of the CDR3 is 15 residues. Between the trimmed V and J ends, which lost 1 base and 2 bases, there was a span of 9 bases. The CDR3 here is CASSYYTGAGNTIYF. The DNA for the CDR3 is TGTGCCAGCAGTTACTATACAGGAGCTGGAAACACCATATATTTT.

The chain recombines TRBV7-2 with TRBJ1-1; D gene unclear. Germline V lookup: CDR1 SGHTA, CDR2 FQGNSA. CDR3 length equals 14 residues. The V gene lost 1 base and the J gene lost 8 bases, with 14 bases spanning the gap. The CDR3 here is CASSLVVADPEAFF. The CDR3 nucleotides are TGTGCCAGCAGCTTAGTTGTGGCAGACCCAGAAGCTTTCTTT.

This clone was seen a few times. The chain has TRBV10-1 and TRBJ1-2; 10 bases are shared with TRBD1. V was clipped by 4 bases and J by 4 bases; unmatched bases: 0. This CDR3 has 13 residues. Germline CDR1 and CDR2: WNHNN and SYGVQD (reference sequence). CDR3 nucleotides: TGCGCCAGCAGTGGGACAGGGGGCTATGGCTACACCTTC. It encodes CASSGTGGYGYTF.

The chain couples TRBV11-2 to TRBJ2-7; D gene unclear. The germline V and J ends were trimmed by 1 base and 3 bases, with 16 bases remaining between them. CDR1 is SGHAT and CDR2 is FQNNGV in the germline V gene. The length of the CDR3 is 16 residues. DNA for the CDR3: TGTGCCAGCAGCTTAGTGGGTGGTAGGAACAACTACGAGCAGTACTTC. Residues: CASSLVGGRNNYEQYF.

This rearrangement joins TRBV18 to TRBJ2-7; D is possibly TRBD2 (7 bases). Trimming took off 6 bases at V and 1 base at J, with 16 bases between the two ends. Germline V gene sequence: CDR1 KGHSH, CDR2 LQKENI. This CDR3 contains 15 residues. CDR3: CASSSMGGPSYEQYF. The CDR3 bases are TGTGCCAGCTCGTCAATGGGGGGGCCGTCCTACGAGCAGTACTTC.

The chain recombines TRBV6-5 with TRBJ2-5, with unresolved D. The CDR3 is made up of 13 amino acids. Looked up from germline, CDR1 is MNHEY and CDR2 is SVGAGI. Deletions cut 6 bases from V and 1 base from J, with 9 bases between. CDR3 loop: CASRKELQETQYF. DNA for the CDR3: TGTGCCAGCAGAAAAGAACTCCAAGAGACCCAGTACTTC.

This chain uses TRBV7-9 with TRBJ2-1; D possibly matches TRBD1 or TRBD2 (5 bases each). V gave up 11 bases and J gave up 9 bases, with 17 bases separating them. The CDR3 has 12 residues. Germline V lookup: CDR1 SEHNR, CDR2 FQNEAQ (reference sequence). Here the CDR3 reads CALQGDRGEQFF. The CDR3, as DNA: TGTGCCTTACAAGGGGACCGCGGTGAGCAGTTCTTC.

This CDR3 is CASSWRGERSYEQYF. CDR3 bases: TGTGCCAGCAGTTGGCGGGGTGAGCGGTCCTACGAGCAGTACTTC. The rearrangement links TRBV28 to TRBJ2-7, with a weak D call TRBD2 (6 bases). Per germline, CDR1 MDHEN and CDR2 SYDVKM. Deletions cut 4 bases from V and 1 base from J, with 14 bases between. The CDR3 length is 15 residues.

This chain connects TRBV4-2 to TRBJ2-7; D is possibly TRBD2 (5 bases). Trimming removed 2 bases from V and 1 base from J, with 15 bases in between. CDR1 is LGHNA, CDR2 YNFKEQ, per germline. This CDR3 is built from 16 residues. The CDR3 loop is CASSQTGSGLSYEQYF. The CDR3 nucleotides read TGTGCCAGCAGCCAAACTGGCTCGGGATTGTCCTACGAGCAGTACTTC.

The DNA of the CDR3 is TGTGCCAGCAGTGAGGGAGGGGGAGCGACAAATCAGCCCCAGCATTTT. As protein: CASSEGGGATNQPQHF. V gene TRBV6-1 combines with J gene TRBJ1-5; tentative D call: TRBD1 (6 bases). CDR3 length: 16 amino acids. V dropped 3 bases and J dropped 4 bases, with 16 bases sitting between them. The germline gives CDR1 MNHNS, CDR2 SASEGT.

V is TRBV4-3 and J is TRBJ1-5, with D perhaps matching TRBD1 (6 bases). The CDR3 loop spans 17 amino acids. Trimming took off 0 bases at V and 1 base at J, with 13 bases between the two ends. Germline loops: CDR1 LGHNA, CDR2 YSLEER. CDR3 protein: CASSQDLTGKSNQPQHF. For the CDR3, the DNA is TGCGCCAGCAGCCAAGATCTCACAGGGAAAAGCAATCAGCCCCAGCATTTT.

The chain joins TRBV25-1 to TRBJ2-7, with 7 bases that match TRBD2. J gave up 2 bases and V 3 bases, and 7 bases lay outside the gene matches. Germline V gene data show CDR1 as MGHDK and CDR2 as SYGVNS. The CDR3 covers 15 residues. CDR3 residues: CASSDVSGGPYEQYF. For the CDR3, the DNA is TGTGCCAGCAGTGACGTTTCGGGAGGACCCTACGAGCAGTACTTC.

The chain couples TRBV19 to TRBJ2-7; 12 bases map to TRBD1. V dropped 3 bases and J dropped 4; count of bases not matched to a gene: 4. The CDR3 covers 15 residues. CDR1 is LNHDA and CDR2 is SQIVND in the germline V gene (reference sequence). CDR3 bases: TGTGCCAGTAGTATCGGGACAGGGGGCTTGTACGAGCAGTACTTC. Translation: CASSIGTGGLYEQYF.

The table lists this clone with a count of one. The chain employs TRBV28 and TRBJ2-7, with D possibly TRBD1 on 5 matching bases. Trimming took off 5 bases at V and 4 bases at J, with 15 bases between the two ends. This CDR3 is 14 amino acids long. Per the germline V gene, CDR1 is MDHEN and CDR2 is SYDVKM. The CDR3 is CASSPEDKNYEQYF. The CDR3 DNA sequence: TGTGCCAGCAGTCCAGAGGACAAGAATTACGAGCAGTACTTC.

The chain combines TRBV6-5 with TRBJ2-7; weak D call: TRBD2 (6 bases). Germline CDR1 and CDR2: MNHEY and SVGAGI. This CDR3 has 14 amino acids. The V end was cut by 5 bases, the J end by 3 bases, with 14 bases between. CDR3 bases: TGTGCCAGCAGTCCTAGCGCCTACTTCTACGAGCAGTACTTC. Translation: CASSPSAYFYEQYF.

The V gene is TRBV5-1, the J gene TRBJ2-3; TRBD1 aligns across 7 bases. With 4 bases clipped from V and 1 base from J, the junction kept 0 bases outside the gene matches. CDR3 length: 13 residues. Looked up from germline, CDR1 is SGHRS and CDR2 is YFSETQ. The CDR3 sequence is CASSGQGTDTQYF. The CDR3 region has the DNA TGCGCCAGCAGCGGACAGGGCACAGATACGCAGTATTTT.

The chain recombines TRBV15 with TRBJ2-1, with D tentatively TRBD1 (6 bases). Deletions cut 0 bases from V and 6 bases from J, with 15 bases between. The CDR3 totals 16 residues. The V gene's germline CDR1 is LNHNV and CDR2 YYDKDF (reference sequence). CDR3 in DNA: TGTGCCACCAGCAGAGAACGGTCAGGGGTGGTCAATGAGCAGTTCTTC. This sequence encodes CATSRERSGVVNEQFF.